This record covers a single T cell receptor beta chain. Clones were read by immunoSEQ multiplex PCR, and TCRdb kept only the in-frame ones, dropping some. The table shows some 200,000 clones, with around 90% occurring only once. These data are taken from a study of blood T cell repertoires in COVID-19. Study overall: Collection of acute and convalescent COVID-19 samples took place in the United States, Italy and Spain.

The V and J ends lost 5 bases and 1 base, in that order; junction bases with no gene match: 8. Germline CDR1 and CDR2: KGHSH and LQKENI. The CDR3 is 18 amino acids. Everyone who took part was 18 to 89 years old, and they came from about two dozen US areas. For recovered donors of Cohort 3, there were two negative PCRs, clearance, or symptom resolution. Specimen: PBMCs or T cells enriched from blood (not recorded which). This chain connects TRBV18 to TRBJ2-3; 14 bases match TRBD2. The receptor was isolated from a woman aged 25 to 39 who had recovered from COVID-19. The CDR3 region has the DNA TGTGCCAGCTCAAAGACTAGCGGGGGGGATCTCGGCACAGATACGCAGTATTTT. It yields the protein CASSKTSGGDLGTDTQYF. Complete variable domain (other parts from reference TRBV18 and TRBJ2-3): NAGVMQNPRHLVRRRGQEARLRCSPMKGHSHVYWYRQLPEEGLKFMVYLQKENIIDESGMPKERFSAEFPKEGPSILRIQQVVRGDSAAYFCASSKTSGGDLGTDTQYFGPGTRLTVL.